What follows are 13 T cell receptor beta chains derived from one specimen sequenced in a study of T cell responses to AZD1222 COVID-19 vaccine (TCRdb year 2021). This specimen's time point label, per the study, means: baseline before first vaccination. The meaning of the sample's treatment or condition label: meningococcal conjugate vaccine given as trial control. Receptor amplification or capture employed the immunoSEQ multiplex PCR assay. Here the immuneACCESS table is served through TCRdb, limited to in-frame sequences with V and J called. Missing clones are a known gap in these copies; in checked studies unresolved V genes cover under half, and the rest lacks a known reason. The sample includes 210,000 or so clones, with roughly 91% observed a single time. The ten largest account for around 1% of the sample. Source: peripheral blood, taken on day 0 of MenACWY control vaccination. All receptors come from an adult in good health.

The chain joins TRBV11-2 to TRBJ1-2; no reliable D call. The CDR3 loop spans 13 amino acids. Germline CDR1 and CDR2: SGHAT and FQNNGV. The V end was cut by 4 bases, the J end by 4 bases, with 10 bases between. CDR3 nucleotides: TGTGCCAGCAGCTCCGACGGGATCTATGGCTACACCTTC. Translated, it gives CASSSDGIYGYTF.

The chain joins TRBV5-4 to TRBJ1-1, with D unresolved. Germline assignment: CDR1 SGHNT and CDR2 YYREEE (reference sequence). V was shortened by 3 bases and J by 4 bases, with 19 bases between the two germline ends. CDR3 length: 16 amino acids. Written as DNA, the CDR3 is TGTGCCAGCAGCTCAGATGAAACCAGGCGCTCCACTGAAGCTTTCTTT. Encoded protein: CASSSDETRRSTEAFF.

The chain couples TRBV7-9 to TRBJ2-5; TRBD1 matches 7 bases. After removal of 6 bases from V and 2 bases from J, the junction contained 6 bases not matched to a gene. Germline CDR1 SEHNR, CDR2 FQNEAQ (reference sequence). CDR3 length equals 14 residues. In DNA, the CDR3 is TGTGCCAGCAGTAAAGACAGGGAGCAAGAGACCCAGTACTTC. This codes for CASSKDREQETQYF.

The chain combines TRBV7-2 with TRBJ2-1; TRBD1 aligns across 8 bases. The length of the CDR3 is 15 residues. Germline assignment: CDR1 SGHTA and CDR2 FQGNSA. V lost 5 bases to trimming and J lost 7 bases; unmatched junction nucleotides: 10. In DNA form, the CDR3 reads TGTGCCAGCAGCCCCCGGGACAGGATTAGGAATGAGCAGTTCTTC. Its translation is CASSPRDRIRNEQFF.

This chain links TRBV18 with TRBJ1-1, with D uncertain. CDR1 and CDR2 from the germline V gene are KGHSH and LQKENI. This CDR3 contains 13 residues. Between the trimmed V and J ends, which lost 10 bases and 2 bases, there was a span of 14 bases. The CDR3 nucleotides read TGTGCCACCCCTTCTCCGGGTAACACTGAAGCTTTCTTT. Its protein product is CATPSPGNTEAFF.

This rearrangement joins TRBV27 to TRBJ2-7, with D possibly being TRBD1 (6 bases). Trimming took off 3 bases at V and 4 bases at J, with 19 bases between the two ends. The length of the CDR3 is 16 residues. The germline V gene has CDR1 MNHEY and CDR2 SMNVEV (reference sequence). The CDR3, as DNA: TGTGCCAGCAGTTTTACAGGGTTTGGGAACACTTACGAGCAGTACTTC. Encoded protein: CASSFTGFGNTYEQYF.

This chain joins TRBV3-1 (or the pseudogene TRBV3-2) and TRBJ1-1, with 8 nucleotides matching TRBD1. The germline gives CDR1 LGHDT, CDR2 YNNKEL (reference sequence). This CDR3 has 16 amino acids. With V trimmed by 3 bases and J by 1 base, 7 bases remained unmatched. CDR3 DNA: TGTGCCAGCAGCCACAGTCCCGGGACAGGGAACACTGAAGCTTTCTTT. It codes for CASSHSPGTGNTEAFF.

The rearrangement links TRBV5-4 to TRBJ2-5; D is possibly TRBD1 or TRBD2 (5 bases each). The V gene's germline CDR1 is SGHNT and CDR2 YYREEE (reference sequence). Trimming took off 4 bases at V and 5 bases at J, with 21 bases between the two ends. CDR3 length: 16 amino acids. The CDR3 spells CASSGRDRYLGETQYF. The DNA for the CDR3 is TGTGCCAGCAGCGGCCGGGACCGATACTTGGGCGAGACCCAGTACTTC.

The rearrangement links TRBV7-2 to TRBJ2-2; TRBD2 agrees at 9 bases. CDR3 size: 16 residues. Germline lookup yields CDR1 SGHTA and CDR2 FQGNSA. V was clipped by 5 bases and J by 4 bases; unmatched bases: 8. The CDR3 spells CASSQRAGGPTGELFF. DNA of the CDR3: TGTGCCAGCAGCCAGAGGGCGGGGGGGCCCACCGGGGAGCTGTTTTTT.

This clone was counted between two and nine times. This chain joins TRBV28 and TRBJ1-1; D ambiguous. CDR3 length equals 15 residues. V was shortened by 4 bases and J by 1 base, with 13 bases between the two germline ends. Germline V lookup: CDR1 MDHEN, CDR2 SYDVKM. The CDR3 nucleotides are TGTGCCAGCAGTTATGCGTCGGCTAAGAACACTGAAGCTTTCTTT. This translates into CASSYASAKNTEAFF.

The chain carries TRBV18 and TRBJ2-6; tentatively, D is TRBD1 or TRBD2 (6 bases each). This CDR3 region has 16 residues. V lost 6 bases and J 0 bases, leaving 12 bases between the germline ends. Germline V CDR1 and CDR2: KGHSH, LQKENI. The CDR3 is CASSRDTFSGANVLTF. The CDR3 coding sequence is TGTGCCAGCTCGCGGGACACCTTCTCTGGGGCCAACGTCCTGACTTTC. Full variable domain (remainder filled in from reference TRBV18 and TRBJ2-6): NAGVMQNPRHLVRRRGQEARLRCSPMKGHSHVYWYRQLPEEGLKFMVYLQKENIIDESGMPKERFSAEFPKEGPSILRIQQVVRGDSAAYFCASSRDTFSGANVLTFGAGSRLTVL.

The genes are TRBV3-1 (or the pseudogene TRBV3-2) and TRBJ2-7, with a tentative D call TRBD2 (5 bases). Trimming left V 0 bases short and J 0 bases short, with 9 bases between. Germline CDR1 is LGHDT and CDR2 is YNNKEL (reference sequence). The CDR3 has 15 amino acids. Here the CDR3 DNA reads TGTGCCAGCAGCCAAGAGGGAGTCCCCTCCTACGAGCAGTACTTC. Its protein is CASSQEGVPSYEQYF.

The CDR3 region has the DNA TGTGCTAGGAAAGGGGAGGGGGCGATGGGCATGAACACTGAAGCTTTCTTT. Protein product: CARKGEGAMGMNTEAFF. The chain combines TRBV12-5 with TRBJ1-1, with TRBD1 matching over 7 bases. CDR3 length: 17 amino acids. Trimming at V came to 9 bases and at J to 0 bases, leaving 16 bases not matched to a gene. The germline gives CDR1 LGHNT, CDR2 FRNRAP.